The 25 T cell receptor beta chains below were found in one sample sequenced in a study of graft-versus-host responses after intestinal transplantation. Here immunoSEQ multiplex PCR was the method, and the copy in TCRdb shows in-frame clones only, minus some. The sample shows around 30,000 clones, 70% to 90% of them seen only once. This specimen consisted of PBMCs, obtained roughly 29 days after intestinal transplant. These receptor sequences come from a human patient who received an intestinal transplant, so some T cells may come from the graft donor.

J is TRBJ2-3 and V is TRBV10-3, with TRBD2 matching over 11 bases. Germline CDR1 ENHRY, CDR2 SYGVKD. The CDR3 is 15 residues long. J gave up 4 bases and V 11 bases, and 11 bases lay outside the gene matches. The CDR3 sequence is CASRGSGGEADTQYF. The CDR3 nucleotides are TGTGCCTCCAGGGGTAGCGGGGGGGAGGCAGATACGCAGTATTTT.

The chain couples TRBV4-1 to TRBJ2-7; TRBD1 is a possible D gene (6 bases). Germline V lookup: CDR1 MGHRA, CDR2 YSYEKL. Trimming removed 2 bases from V and 2 bases from J, with 19 bases in between. The CDR3 length is 17 residues. The CDR3 sequence: CASSQYLATGQAYEQYF. Here the CDR3 DNA reads TGCGCCAGCAGCCAATACCTGGCGACAGGTCAAGCCTACGAGCAGTACTTC.

The chain has TRBV5-6 and TRBJ2-1; tentatively, D is TRBD1 (6 bases). V was trimmed by 4 bases and J by 8 bases, leaving 10 bases between them. The germline V gene encodes CDR1 SGHDT and CDR2 YYEEEE. This CDR3 has 12 amino acids. The chain's CDR3 is CASSKDSHEQFF. The CDR3 bases are TGTGCCAGCAGCAAGGACAGCCATGAGCAGTTCTTC.

The rearrangement uses TRBV7-2 and TRBJ2-5; 8 bases fit TRBD1. The trim removed 1 base at V and 2 bases at J, leaving 3 bases unmatched. CDR1 is SGHTA and CDR2 is FQGNSA in the germline V gene. The CDR3 has 15 amino acids. This chain's CDR3 is CASSLEGQVQETQYF. The CDR3 DNA reads as TGTGCCAGCAGCTTAGAGGGACAGGTTCAAGAGACCCAGTACTTC.

V and J are TRBV5-6 and TRBJ2-3, with 13 bases that match TRBD2. This CDR3 is 16 amino acids long. CDR1 is SGHDT, CDR2 YYEEEE, per germline. V was pared by 3 bases and J by 5 bases, with 6 bases of the junction left unmatched. In nucleotides, the CDR3 is TGTGCCAGCAGCTGGGGACTAGCGGGGTCGGGAGATACGCAGTATTTT. It translates to CASSWGLAGSGDTQYF. The full variable domain, its missing parts supplied by reference TRBV5-6 and TRBJ2-3, is DAGVTQSPTHLIKTRGQQVTLRCSPKSGHDTVSWYQQALGQGPQFIFQYYEEEERQRGNFPDRFSGHQFPNYSSELNVNALLLGDSALYLCASSWGLAGSGDTQYFGPGTRLTVL.

The CDR3 coding sequence is TGTGCCAGTAGTGAGGAGGGAGCCACAGATACGCAGTATTTT. As protein: CASSEEGATDTQYF. The chain links TRBV19 to TRBJ2-3; tentatively, D is TRBD2 (6 bases). Germline CDR1 LNHDA, CDR2 SQIVND (reference sequence). Trimming stripped 5 bases from V and 2 bases from J, with 11 bases between. This CDR3 spans 14 amino acids.

In its sample, this clone was seen once. CDR3 in amino acids: CASISGIWEQFF. CDR3 in DNA: TGTGCCAGCATTAGCGGGATCTGGGAGCAGTTCTTC. The chain couples TRBV27 to TRBJ2-1; 8 bases fit TRBD2. This CDR3 contains 12 residues. V was pared by 7 bases and J by 10 bases, with 6 bases of the junction left unmatched. Germline lookup yields CDR1 MNHEY and CDR2 SMNVEV (reference sequence).

The V gene is TRBV12-2, the J gene TRBJ2-7; the D call of TRBD1 is as the table states it, not checked on the DNA. TRBV12-2 is a documented pseudogene. The CDR3 covers 15 residues. DNA for the CDR3: TGTGCAAGTCGCTCTCAAGGACAGGGGGACTACGAGCAGTACTTC. Its protein product is CASRSQGQGDYEQYF.

V is TRBV27 and J is TRBJ2-1, with 10 bases matching TRBD2. The CDR3 consists of 16 residues. The germline CDR1 and CDR2 sequences are MNHEY and SMNVEV (reference sequence). With 3 bases clipped from V and 0 bases from J, the junction kept 2 bases outside the gene matches. The CDR3 reads CASSLIAGGSYNEQFF. CDR3 nucleotide sequence: TGTGCCAGCAGTTTGATAGCGGGGGGCTCCTACAATGAGCAGTTCTTC.

The J gene is TRBJ2-3, the V gene TRBV5-1, with TRBD2 as a possible D gene (6 bases). Trimming took off 0 bases at V and 0 bases at J, with 11 bases between the two ends. The CDR3 contains 16 residues. The germline gives CDR1 SGHRS, CDR2 YFSETQ. The CDR3: CASSLASDLSTDTQYF. CDR3 bases: TGCGCCAGCAGCTTGGCTAGCGACCTTAGCACAGATACGCAGTATTTT.

The chain employs TRBV9 and TRBJ2-6; D may be TRBD1 or TRBD2 (6 bases each). Germline CDR1 and CDR2: SGDLS and YYNGEE. Trimming pared 1 base from V and 4 bases from J, leaving 12 bases between. The CDR3 extends over 16 amino acids. CDR3 in DNA: TGTGCCAGCAGCGTATCCCGGGGGCCAGGGGCCAACGTCCTGACTTTC. It codes for CASSVSRGPGANVLTF.

This clone turned up a few times. The rearrangement uses TRBV4-1 and TRBJ2-5; the match to TRBD2 covers 8 bases. The CDR3 spans 16 residues. Germline-derived CDR1 and CDR2 are MGHRA and YSYEKL. Trimming cost V 0 bases and J 5 bases; bases outside gene matches: 8. The CDR3 reads CASSQERGPGGETQYF. The CDR3 nucleotides are TGCGCCAGCAGCCAAGAACGGGGCCCGGGGGGGGAGACCCAGTACTTC.

A few counts support this clone. The J gene is TRBJ1-2, the V gene TRBV5-1, with 8 bases that match TRBD1. This CDR3 contains 13 residues. The V gene end was trimmed by 4 bases and the J gene end by 11 bases; junction bases not matched to a gene: 10. The germline V gene has CDR1 SGHRS and CDR2 YFSETQ. This chain's CDR3 is CASSPDRADRYTF. The CDR3 nucleotides read TGCGCCAGCAGCCCGGACAGGGCGGACCGATACACCTTC.

In DNA form, the CDR3 reads TGCGCCAGCAGTCTAAGGGGCGCGAACACCGGGGAGCTGTTTTTT. Translation gives CASSLRGANTGELFF. The gene calls are TRBV23-1 and TRBJ2-2; D perhaps matches TRBD1 (5 bases). TRBV23-1 is an ORF for which the function is uncertain. Trimming took 4 bases from V and 0 from J, leaving 9 bases between them. This CDR3 contains 15 residues.

This clone occurred a few times. V usage is TRBV6-5 and J usage is TRBJ2-7; D is possibly TRBD1 (5 bases). CDR3 size: 14 residues. Trimming removed 5 bases at V and 4 bases at J, with 15 bases between. Germline V gene sequence: CDR1 MNHEY, CDR2 SVGAGI. The CDR3 region is CASSPAGSLYEQYF. As DNA, the CDR3 is TGTGCCAGCAGTCCCGCAGGGTCCCTTTACGAGCAGTACTTC.

The count of this clone is one. The chain combines TRBV6-6 with TRBJ2-5, with a weak D call TRBD1 (5 bases). CDR1 and CDR2 (germline): MNHNY, SVGAGI (reference sequence). This CDR3 spans 15 amino acids. V gave up 6 bases and J gave up 3 bases, with 17 bases separating them. CDR3 bases: TGTGCCAGCAGACTCATCACAGGAATCGAAGAGACCCAGTACTTC. This encodes CASRLITGIEETQYF.

The genes are TRBV27 and TRBJ2-7; 8 nucleotides align to TRBD2. Trimming removed 3 bases from V and 4 bases from J; junction bases left unmatched: 14. Per the germline V gene, CDR1 is MNHEY and CDR2 is SMNVEV (reference sequence). The CDR3 has 17 residues. This CDR3 reads CASSLSGVAGPIYEQYF. The CDR3 DNA sequence: TGTGCCAGCAGTTTGAGTGGGGTAGCGGGGCCAATTTACGAGCAGTACTTC.

This clone has just a few counts. This rearrangement joins TRBV5-1 to TRBJ2-6, with 12 bases that match TRBD1. The J segment lost 2 bases and the V segment lost 2 bases, leaving 5 bases of the junction unmatched. The CDR3 consists of 18 residues. CDR1 is SGHRS, CDR2 YFSETQ, per germline. The CDR3 region is CASSFAGTGGAGANVLTF. CDR3 bases: TGCGCCAGCAGCTTCGCCGGGACAGGGGGCGCTGGGGCCAACGTCCTGACTTTC.

The rearrangement links TRBV15 to TRBJ2-7; TRBD1 matches 7 bases. The CDR3 loop spans 15 amino acids. Germline lookup yields CDR1 LNHNV and CDR2 YYDKDF (reference sequence). V shed 1 base, J shed 3 bases, and the junction held 6 bases outside the gene matches. The CDR3 nucleotides are TGTGCCACCAGCAGAGGGGGGACAGTAAGCTACGAGCAGTACTTC. This encodes CATSRGGTVSYEQYF.

The CDR3 nucleotides are TGTGCCAGCGGTGTAGGGCCTAGCAGCTCCTACGAGCAGTACTTC. It encodes CASGVGPSSSYEQYF. The V call is TRBV27, the J call TRBJ2-7; perhaps TRBD2 as D (5 bases). V was shortened by 8 bases and J by 0 bases, with 17 bases between the two germline ends. The CDR3 is 15 residues long. The germline V gene encodes CDR1 MNHEY and CDR2 SMNVEV (reference sequence).

V gene TRBV27 combines with J gene TRBJ2-7; D unresolved. This CDR3 has 15 amino acids. The V gene lost 2 bases and the J gene lost 2 bases, with 13 bases spanning the gap. Germline V CDR1 and CDR2: MNHEY, SMNVEV (reference sequence). The CDR3 protein is CASSLGPTLTYEQYF. As DNA, the CDR3 is TGTGCCAGCAGTTTAGGGCCAACCCTGACCTACGAGCAGTACTTC.

The chain links TRBV10-2 to TRBJ2-5; 10 nucleotides align to TRBD2. The germline CDR1 and CDR2 sequences are WSHSY and SAAADI. V was pared by 5 bases and J by 2 bases, with 2 bases of the junction left unmatched. The CDR3 sequence is 14 residues long. Written as DNA, the CDR3 is TGCGCCAGCAGTCCTAGCGGGGGACAAGAGACCCAGTACTTC. Amino acid sequence: CASSPSGGQETQYF.

This chain uses TRBV9 with TRBJ2-7; TRBD1 might be the D (5 bases). This CDR3 is 13 amino acids long. Looked up from germline, CDR1 is SGDLS and CDR2 is YYNGEE. Trimming took off 3 bases at V and 1 base at J, with 8 bases between the two ends. In nucleotides, the CDR3 is TGTGCCAGCAGCGAATCAGGGTCCTACGAGCAGTACTTC. Translated, it gives CASSESGSYEQYF.

This chain connects TRBV5-1 to TRBJ2-2, with 11 bases lining up with TRBD1. This CDR3 comprises 15 residues. Per the germline V gene, CDR1 is SGHRS and CDR2 is YFSETQ. Losses at the gene ends were 4 bases for V and 4 bases for J; bases not matched to a gene: 3. CDR3 sequence: CASSPGTGGTGELFF. The CDR3 DNA reads as TGCGCCAGCAGCCCCGGGACAGGGGGCACCGGGGAGCTGTTTTTT. Full variable domain (missing parts from reference TRBV5-1 and TRBJ2-2): KAGVTQTPRYLIKTRGQQVTLSCSPISGHRSVSWYQQTPGQGLQFLFEYFSETQRNKGNFPGRFSGRQFSNSRSEMNVSTLELGDSALYLCASSPGTGGTGELFFGEGSRLTVL.

This chain uses TRBV28 with TRBJ1-1, with 8 bases identical to TRBD1. The CDR3 covers 13 residues. V was pared by 2 bases and J by 8 bases, with 4 bases of the junction left unmatched. Germline CDR1 reads MDHEN; CDR2 reads SYDVKM. The chain's CDR3 is CASSLGQGTEAFF. The DNA of the CDR3 is TGTGCCAGCAGTTTAGGACAGGGAACCGAAGCTTTCTTT. Supplemented by reference TRBV28 and TRBJ1-1, the full variable domain reads DVKVTQSSRYLVKRTGEKVFLECVQDMDHENMFWYRQDPGLGLRLIYFSYDVKMKEKGDIPEGYSVSREKKERFSLILESASTNQTSMYLCASSLGQGTEAFFGQGTRLTVV.